This T cell receptor beta chain was captured in a study of neurological immune-mediated disorders. TCRdb re-derived calls from the 5' RACE reads in MiXCR, one entry per CDR3 protein. Among approximately 90,000 distinct CDR3 sequences listed, around 3.3% were seen once. Trimming removed 5 bases from V and 4 bases from J; junction bases left unmatched: 7. Germline CDR1 and CDR2: SGHRS and YFSETQ. This CDR3 comprises 16 residues. General observations from the study: The absence of any CDR3 amino acid sequence shared by expanded clones across subjects suggests that repertoires were private in all groups.

Ten or more counts support this clonotype. Its antigen is currently unknown. Sequenced: PBMCs. This clonotype was obtained from a woman between 18 and 30 years old with multiple sclerosis. V gene TRBV5-1 combines with J gene TRBJ2-1; TRBD2 aligns across 12 bases. The CDR3 DNA follows: TGCGCCAGCAGACGATCTCTAGCGGGAGGGTACAATGAGCAGTTCTTC. It codes for CASRRSLAGGYNEQFF.